These 21 T cell receptor beta chains were sequenced from one sample in a study of Ad26.COV2.S vaccination and SARS-CoV-2 variants. Data came from immunoSEQ multiplex PCR; TCRdb stores just in-frame clones and leaves some out. Among about 180,000 clones listed, 87% were seen once. The sequenced sample was peripheral blood, obtained after recovery from COVID-19. The receptors derive from a human donor who had recovered from COVID-19.

The V call is TRBV7-7, the J call TRBJ2-1; 15 bases agree with TRBD2. Germline CDR1 and CDR2: SSHAT and FNYEAQ (reference sequence). The CDR3 consists of 15 residues. The ends lost 5 bases at V and 8 bases at J; junction bases unmatched: 4. The CDR3: CASSQGLAGGDEQFF. The CDR3 DNA reads TGTGCCAGCAGCCAAGGACTAGCGGGGGGGGATGAGCAGTTCTTC.

The J gene is TRBJ2-1, the V gene TRBV7-3; 10 bases align to TRBD1. Trimming removed 1 base from V and 8 bases from J; junction bases left unmatched: 5. Germline V gives CDR1 SGHTA, CDR2 FQGTGA. The length of the CDR3 is 15 residues. In DNA, the CDR3 is TGTGCCAGCAGCTTAAAGGGACAGGGGTGGGATGAGCAGTTCTTC. Translation gives CASSLKGQGWDEQFF.

Remarks on this clone: Other DNA sequences in this sample translate to the same CDR3. Written as DNA, the CDR3 is TGTGCCAGTAGCCGGACTAGCGGTTACAATGAGCAGTTCTTC. This sequence encodes CASSRTSGYNEQFF. The rearrangement uses TRBV19 and TRBJ2-1, with 10 nucleotides matching TRBD2. Germline CDR1 and CDR2: LNHDA and SQIVND (reference sequence). CDR3 length: 14 residues. V trimming: 6 bases; J trimming: 4 bases; junction bases outside the gene matches: 3.

The chain is built from TRBV15 and TRBJ2-5; 7 nucleotides agree with TRBD1. The CDR3 covers 14 residues. The junction had 4 bases not matched to a gene; V was cut back by 1 base and J by 5 bases. Germline V gene lookup returns CDR1 LNHNV and CDR2 YYDKDF (reference sequence). CDR3: CATSRGQGYETQYF. The CDR3 region has the DNA TGTGCCACCAGCAGAGGACAGGGTTACGAGACCCAGTACTTC.

This rearrangement joins TRBV9 to TRBJ2-2, with TRBD2 identical over 14 bases. The ends lost 0 bases at V and 5 bases at J; junction bases unmatched: 9. In germline, CDR1 is SGDLS, CDR2 YYNGEE. This CDR3 has 19 amino acids. DNA for the CDR3: TGTGCCAGCAGCGTAGCCCCGGGACTAGCGGGAGTAGCGACCGGGGAGCTGTTTTTT. Translation: CASSVAPGLAGVATGELFF.

The rearrangement joins TRBV6-1 to TRBJ2-2; no clear D gene. Trimming cost V 2 bases and J 4 bases, with 11 bases left between them. Germline V CDR1 and CDR2: MNHNS, SASEGT. The CDR3 contains 15 residues. In DNA form, the CDR3 reads TGTGCCAGCAGTGAATTTCTGCATCGCACCGGGGAGCTGTTTTTT. Amino acids: CASSEFLHRTGELFF.

The chain is built from TRBV7-9 and TRBJ1-2; TRBD1 matches at 11 bases. The CDR3 is 16 residues long. V was clipped by 1 base and J by 4 bases; unmatched bases: 5. Germline V gene data show CDR1 as SEHNR and CDR2 as FQNEAQ (reference sequence). The CDR3 sequence is CASSLERTGGSYGYTF. The DNA of the CDR3 is TGTGCCAGCAGCTTAGAAAGGACAGGGGGCAGCTATGGCTACACCTTC. Together with reference TRBV7-9 and TRBJ1-2, the CDR3 gives the full variable domain: DTGVSQNPRHKITKRGQNVTFRCDPISEHNRLYWYRQTLGQGPEFLTYFQNEAQLEKSRLLSDRFSAERPKGSFSTLEIQRTEQGDSAMYLCASSLERTGGSYGYTFGSGTRLTVV.

The chain has TRBV6-5 and TRBJ2-1; TRBD1 aligns across 7 bases. The V segment lost 6 bases and the J segment 7 bases; nucleotides outside the gene matches: 6. From germline, CDR1 is MNHEY and CDR2 SVGAGI. This CDR3 contains 13 residues. The CDR3 DNA reads as TGTGCCAGCAGGGGCAGGGGGTGGAATGAGCAGTTCTTC. It yields the protein CASRGRGWNEQFF.

The chain recombines TRBV27 with TRBJ2-7, with 8 bases matching TRBD1. The CDR3 has 14 amino acids. Losses at the gene ends were 6 bases for V and 3 bases for J; bases not matched to a gene: 7. Germline CDR1 is MNHEY and CDR2 is SMNVEV (reference sequence). CDR3 residues: CASRRTGLVYEQYF. The CDR3 bases are TGTGCCAGCAGACGGACAGGGTTAGTCTACGAGCAGTACTTC.

The chain links TRBV29-1 to TRBJ1-2, with TRBD1 matching over 7 bases. The CDR3 consists of 11 residues. CDR1 SQVTM and CDR2 ANQGSEA come from the germline V gene. The CDR3 region has the DNA TGCTCCGACAGGGTTTCAATGGGCTACACCTTC. Translated, it gives CSDRVSMGYTF.

In its sample, this clone was seen a few times. This chain links TRBV7-2 with TRBJ2-7, with D unclear. Germline V gene lookup returns CDR1 SGHTA and CDR2 FQGNSA. The CDR3 runs to 12 residues. Trimming left V 3 bases short and J 6 bases short, with 9 bases between. The CDR3 DNA is TGTGCCAGCAGCTTTTATCCCGGCGAGCAGTACTTC. This translates into CASSFYPGEQYF. The variable domain in full, completed from reference TRBV7-2 and TRBJ2-7, reads GAGVSQSPSNKVTEKGKDVELRCDPISGHTALYWYRQSLGQGLEFLIYFQGNSAPDKSGLPSDRFSAERTGGSVSTLTIQRTQQEDSAVYLCASSFYPGEQYFGPGTRLTVT.

The J gene is TRBJ1-6, the V gene TRBV10-3; 10 nucleotides line up with TRBD1. The CDR3 length is 16 residues. The germline CDR1 and CDR2 sequences are ENHRY and SYGVKD. The V gene end was trimmed by 0 bases and the J gene end by 14 bases; junction bases not matched to a gene: 10. The CDR3 sequence: CAISESVTGGLSTLHF. The CDR3 coding sequence is TGTGCCATCAGTGAGTCCGTGACAGGGGGCCTATCTACCCTCCACTTT.

V usage is TRBV6-5 and J usage is TRBJ2-5; D gene uncertain. Between the trimmed V and J ends, which lost 2 bases and 4 bases, there was a span of 2 bases. Germline assignment: CDR1 MNHEY and CDR2 SVGAGI. The CDR3 covers 11 residues. The CDR3 region has the DNA TGTGCCAGCAGTTACGCAGAGACCCAGTACTTC. Translated: CASSYAETQYF.

The chain is built from TRBV5-4 and TRBJ2-5; the match to TRBD2 covers 10 bases. The germline CDR1 and CDR2 sequences are SGHNT and YYREEE (reference sequence). With 2 bases clipped from V and 2 bases from J, the junction kept 6 bases outside the gene matches. This CDR3 spans 16 amino acids. The CDR3 region is CASSFPEREGQETQYF. The CDR3 DNA follows: TGTGCCAGCAGCTTCCCCGAGCGGGAGGGACAAGAGACCCAGTACTTC.

The genes are TRBV25-1 and TRBJ1-2; possibly TRBD1 for D (5 bases). V lost 2 bases and J 6 bases, leaving 22 bases between the germline ends. Germline V gene data show CDR1 as MGHDK and CDR2 as SYGVNS. This CDR3 spans 17 amino acids. CDR3 coding DNA: TGTGCCAGCAGTGAAAATTATTTCAGCCGGGGGGACGATGGCTACACCTTC. It encodes CASSENYFSRGDDGYTF.

The chain recombines TRBV11-2 with TRBJ2-1; the D gene is possibly TRBD1 (6 bases). Trimming removed 3 bases from V and 9 bases from J, with 6 bases in between. The germline V gene has CDR1 SGHAT and CDR2 FQNNGV. This CDR3 comprises 11 residues. The CDR3 region is CASSFRGEQFF. DNA of the CDR3: TGTGCCAGCAGCTTCAGGGGTGAGCAGTTCTTC. Full variable domain (outside the CDR3, taken from reference TRBV11-2 and TRBJ2-1): EAGVAQSPRYKIIEKRQSVAFWCNPISGHATLYWYQQILGQGPKLLIQFQNNGVVDDSQLPKDRFSAERLKGVDSTLKIQPAKLEDSAVYLCASSFRGEQFFGPGTRLTVL.

CDR3 nucleotides: TGTGCCAGTAGCTTAAGCCCCAGCAGCGGAGATACGCAGTATTTT. It translates to CASSLSPSSGDTQYF. This chain links TRBV19 with TRBJ2-3; D may be TRBD2 (5 bases). Trimming left V 6 bases short and J 5 bases short, with 18 bases between. The CDR3 runs 15 residues. The germline gives CDR1 LNHDA, CDR2 SQIVND (reference sequence).

The rearrangement links TRBV19 to TRBJ1-5; TRBD1 is a possible D gene (5 bases). The V gene's germline CDR1 is LNHDA and CDR2 SQIVND (reference sequence). The CDR3 runs 11 residues. With 7 bases removed from V and 9 bases from J, the gap between germline ends came to 10 bases. CDR3 DNA: TGTGCCAGTAATACCGGGGGGCCCCAGCATTTT. This gives the protein CASNTGGPQHF.

The chain uses TRBV27 and TRBJ2-7, with 11 bases matching TRBD2. There are 14 residues in the CDR3. After removal of 5 bases from V and 4 bases from J, the junction contained 4 bases not matched to a gene. Germline V gene sequence: CDR1 MNHEY, CDR2 SMNVEV (reference sequence). Here the CDR3 reads CASSATSGSYEQYF. In DNA form, the CDR3 reads TGTGCCAGCAGTGCCACTAGCGGGAGTTACGAGCAGTACTTC.

The chain links TRBV6-5 to TRBJ2-7; 10 nucleotides align to TRBD2. CDR1 is MNHEY, CDR2 SVGAGI, per germline. This CDR3 comprises 13 residues. With 5 bases clipped from V and 7 bases from J, the junction kept 5 bases outside the gene matches. The CDR3 bases are TGTGCCAGCAGTCCTCGGACTAGCGGTGAGCAGTACTTC. It codes for CASSPRTSGEQYF.

The J gene is TRBJ1-2, the V gene TRBV28; no clear D. Germline values: CDR1 MDHEN, CDR2 SYDVKM. V was trimmed by 1 base and J by 7 bases, leaving 4 bases between them. The CDR3 spans 11 residues. The CDR3 reads CASSLYGGYTF. In DNA, the CDR3 is TGTGCCAGCAGTTTATATGGTGGCTACACCTTC.